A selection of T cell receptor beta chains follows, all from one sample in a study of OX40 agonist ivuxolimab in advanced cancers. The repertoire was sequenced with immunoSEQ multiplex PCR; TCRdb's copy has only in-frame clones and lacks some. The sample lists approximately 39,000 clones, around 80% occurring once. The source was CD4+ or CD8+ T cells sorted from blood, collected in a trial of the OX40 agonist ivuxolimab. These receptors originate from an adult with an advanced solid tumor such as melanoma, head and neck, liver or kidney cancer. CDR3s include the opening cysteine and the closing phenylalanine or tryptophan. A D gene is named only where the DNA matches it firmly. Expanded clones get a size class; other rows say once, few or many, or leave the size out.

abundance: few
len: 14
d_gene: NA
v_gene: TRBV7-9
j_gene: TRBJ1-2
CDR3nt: TGTGCCAGCATAAAGGACAGCTTTAACTATGGCTACACCTTC
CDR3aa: CASIKDSFNYGYTF

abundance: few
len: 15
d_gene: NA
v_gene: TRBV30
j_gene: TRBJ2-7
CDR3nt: TGTGCCTGGAGCCCAGGGTCAGGTTCGATCCACGAGCAGTACTTC
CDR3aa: CAWSPGSGSIHEQYF

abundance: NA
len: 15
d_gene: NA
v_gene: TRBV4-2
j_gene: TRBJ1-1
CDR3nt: TGTGCCAGCAGCCATCCAGGGAGTGAGGACACTGAAGCTTTCTTT
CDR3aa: CASSHPGSEDTEAFF

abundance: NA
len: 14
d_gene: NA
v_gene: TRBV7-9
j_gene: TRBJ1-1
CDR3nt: TGTGCCAGCAGCTGGGGGGGCACAAACACTGAAGCTTTCTTT
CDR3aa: CASSWGGTNTEAFF

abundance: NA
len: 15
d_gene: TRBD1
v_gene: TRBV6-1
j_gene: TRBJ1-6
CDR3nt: TGTGCCAGCAGTGCCCGACAGGGGGATAATTCACCCCTCCACTTT
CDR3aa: CASSARQGDNSPLHF

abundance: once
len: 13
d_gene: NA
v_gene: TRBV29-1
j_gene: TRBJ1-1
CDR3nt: TGCAGCGTTGACGCCGGCACGAACACTGAAGCTTTCTTT
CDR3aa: CSVDAGTNTEAFF

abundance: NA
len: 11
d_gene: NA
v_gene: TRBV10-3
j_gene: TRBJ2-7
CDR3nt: TGTGCCATCAGTGAGTCGGGACAAGGGTACTTC
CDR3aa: CAISESGQGYF

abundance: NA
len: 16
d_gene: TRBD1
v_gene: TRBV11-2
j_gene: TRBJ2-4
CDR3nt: TGTGCCAGCAGCCTTGGACAGGGAAAAGCCAAAAACATTCAGTACTTC
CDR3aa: CASSLGQGKAKNIQYF

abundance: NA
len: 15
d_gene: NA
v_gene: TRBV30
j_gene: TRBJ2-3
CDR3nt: TGTGCCTGGAGTGTACGGGGAGTAGGAGCAGATACGCAGTATTTT
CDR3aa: CAWSVRGVGADTQYF

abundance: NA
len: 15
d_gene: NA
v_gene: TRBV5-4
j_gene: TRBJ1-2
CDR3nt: TGTGCCAGCAGCCCTTTAGGGGCCCCTAACTATGGCTACACCTTC
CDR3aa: CASSPLGAPNYGYTF

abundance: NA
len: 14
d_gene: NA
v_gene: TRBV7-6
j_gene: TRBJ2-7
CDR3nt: TGTGCCAGCAGCTTGCCAGGACTCTCCTACGAGCAGTACTTC
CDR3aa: CASSLPGLSYEQYF

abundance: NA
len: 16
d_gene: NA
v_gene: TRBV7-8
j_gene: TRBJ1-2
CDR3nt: TGTGCCAGCAGCTTTGGAACCCCGGGGCCTAACTATGGCTACACCTTC
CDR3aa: CASSFGTPGPNYGYTF

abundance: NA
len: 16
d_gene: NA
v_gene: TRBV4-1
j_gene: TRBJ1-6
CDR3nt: TGCGCCAGCAGCCAAAGCACCGGGACTCCCGGGTCACCCCTCCACTTT
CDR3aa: CASSQSTGTPGSPLHF

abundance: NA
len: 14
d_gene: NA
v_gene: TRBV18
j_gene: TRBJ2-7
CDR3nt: TGTGCCAGCTCACCCGCGGACTACTCCTACGAGCAGTACTTC
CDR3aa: CASSPADYSYEQYF

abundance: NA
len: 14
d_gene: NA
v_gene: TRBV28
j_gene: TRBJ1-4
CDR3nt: TGTGCCAGCAGTCCCGGCGGGCCCCACGAAAAACTGTTTTTT
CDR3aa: CASSPGGPHEKLFF

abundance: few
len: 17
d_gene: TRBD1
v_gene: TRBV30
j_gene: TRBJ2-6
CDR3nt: TGTGCCTGGAACCGGGACAGGGTGAGCTCTGGGGCCAACGTCCTGACTTTC
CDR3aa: CAWNRDRVSSGANVLTF